This T cell receptor (beta chain) was sequenced during a study of cytomegalovirus exposure and HLA in healthy donors. This CDR3 is built from 12 residues. The V gene lost 7 bases and the J gene lost 1 base, with 8 bases spanning the gap. Germline V gene sequence: CDR1 SGHNT, CDR2 YYREEE (reference sequence). Findings and caveats of the study: Earlier results showed most TCR beta V segments being productive about 87% or about 30% of the time. The analysis excluded some indistinguishable V segments, including TRBV6-2 and TRBV6-3. Across donors, most TCRs were seen rarely, yet some public ones were widespread.

Details on this clone: Antigen specificity is unknown.

PCR primers comprised 60 Vbeta and 13 Jbeta primers. Only in-frame clones appear in the TCRdb table, and some are missing; sequencing was by immunoSEQ multiplex PCR. Counted here are around 110,000 clones, 70% to 80% occurring once; the ten biggest clones make up approximately 2%. The rearrangement links TRBV5-4 to TRBJ1-1; possibly TRBD1 for D (5 bases). This receptor was obtained from a man between 18 and 35 years old in good health and CMV-seronegative. Sequenced material: PBMCs. CDR3 sequence: CASGRGNTEAFF. The CDR3 nucleotides read TGTGCCAGCGGAAGGGGGAACACTGAAGCTTTCTTT.